The rows below give T cell receptor beta chains drawn from one sample of a study of cytomegalovirus exposure and HLA in healthy donors. The data were produced by immunoSEQ multiplex PCR, yet TCRdb's version contains in-frame clones alone and is incomplete. The sample includes about 150,000 clones, 85% to 90% seen only once; the top ten take 2.5% to 4%. Sequenced: PBMCs. These TCRs come from a young woman in good health and CMV-seropositive. CDR3s include the opening cysteine and the closing phenylalanine or tryptophan. D genes are given only for firm matches. Not all rows give a size; the values are once, few, many and, for expanded clones, a class.

abundance: NA
v_gene: TRBV28
j_gene: TRBJ2-7
d_gene: NA
CDR3aa: CASSESPRYEQYF
CDR3nt: TGTGCCAGCTCGGAGTCCCCTCGCTACGAGCAGTACTTC

abundance: NA
v_gene: TRBV6-6
j_gene: TRBJ1-1
d_gene: NA
CDR3aa: CASSYGGTEAFF
CDR3nt: TGTGCCAGCAGTTACGGGGGGACTGAAGCTTTCTTT

abundance: NA
v_gene: TRBV10-3
j_gene: TRBJ2-7
d_gene: TRBD1
CDR3aa: CAAWDPQGGTSSYEQYF
CDR3nt: TGTGCCGCCTGGGATCCACAGGGGGGTACCAGCTCCTACGAGCAGTACTTC

abundance: NA
v_gene: TRBV30
j_gene: TRBJ2-6
d_gene: NA
CDR3aa: CAWSPNPGAIGANVLTF
CDR3nt: TGTGCCTGGAGTCCTAACCCGGGAGCGATCGGGGCCAACGTCCTGACTTTC

abundance: NA
v_gene: TRBV20-1
j_gene: TRBJ1-2
d_gene: NA
CDR3aa: CSASANYGYTF
CDR3nt: TGCAGTGCTAGCGCTAACTATGGCTACACCTTC

abundance: NA
v_gene: TRBV6-6
j_gene: TRBJ1-1
d_gene: NA
CDR3aa: CASSRAGSQYAEAFF
CDR3nt: TGTGCCAGCAGCCGCGCAGGGTCGCAGTACGCTGAAGCTTTCTTT

abundance: NA
v_gene: TRBV15
j_gene: TRBJ2-1
d_gene: TRBD2
CDR3aa: CATSRAILAPSSYNEQFF
CDR3nt: TGTGCCACCAGCAGAGCCATACTAGCGCCGAGCTCCTACAATGAGCAGTTCTTC

abundance: NA
v_gene: TRBV11-3
j_gene: TRBJ2-1
d_gene: TRBD1
CDR3aa: CASSSGGRGNEQFF
CDR3nt: TGTGCCAGCAGCTCCGGAGGCAGGGGGAATGAGCAGTTCTTC

abundance: NA
v_gene: TRBV25-1
j_gene: TRBJ1-1
d_gene: NA
CDR3aa: CASSEFSGDGTEAFF
CDR3nt: TGTGCCAGCAGTGAATTCTCGGGGGACGGCACTGAAGCTTTCTTT

abundance: NA
v_gene: TRBV10-1
j_gene: TRBJ2-1
d_gene: NA
CDR3aa: CASSVDSAYNEQFF
CDR3nt: TGCGCCAGCAGTGTTGATAGCGCCTACAATGAGCAGTTCTTC

abundance: NA
v_gene: TRBV6-5
j_gene: TRBJ2-3
d_gene: TRBD1
CDR3aa: CASSQGQGRTDTQYF
CDR3nt: TGTGCCAGCAGTCAGGGACAGGGGCGCACAGATACGCAGTATTTT

abundance: NA
v_gene: TRBV10-3
j_gene: TRBJ1-2
d_gene: NA
CDR3aa: CAISESSGARGYTF
CDR3nt: TGTGCCATCAGTGAGTCGAGTGGGGCGCGTGGCTACACCTTC

abundance: NA
v_gene: TRBV7-3
j_gene: TRBJ2-7
d_gene: TRBD1
CDR3aa: CASRDRAYEQYF
CDR3nt: TGTGCCAGCAGAGACAGGGCCTACGAGCAGTACTTC

abundance: NA
v_gene: TRBV6-6
j_gene: TRBJ2-7
d_gene: TRBD2
CDR3aa: CASSSRLAGGEQYF
CDR3nt: TGTGCCAGCAGTTCCCGACTAGCGGGAGGTGAGCAGTACTTC

abundance: NA
v_gene: TRBV7-7
j_gene: TRBJ2-1
d_gene: TRBD1
CDR3aa: CASSLGQGGLNEQFF
CDR3nt: TGTGCTAGCAGCTTAGGACAGGGCGGCCTCAATGAGCAGTTCTTC

abundance: once
v_gene: TRBV28
j_gene: TRBJ2-5
d_gene: TRBD1
CDR3aa: CASSTRTGLYQETQYF
CDR3nt: TGTGCCAGCAGTACCAGGACAGGCCTATACCAAGAGACCCAGTACTTC

abundance: NA
v_gene: TRBV19
j_gene: TRBJ1-3
d_gene: TRBD1
CDR3aa: CASTLFGQEVGNTIYF
CDR3nt: TGTGCCAGTACCCTGTTCGGACAGGAGGTCGGAAACACCATATATTTT

abundance: few
v_gene: TRBV7-8
j_gene: TRBJ2-7
d_gene: NA
CDR3aa: CASRFRLSYEQYF
CDR3nt: TGTGCCAGCAGATTCAGGTTATCCTACGAGCAGTACTTC

abundance: NA
v_gene: TRBV11-3
j_gene: TRBJ2-2
d_gene: NA
CDR3aa: CASSLDNRDGGELFF
CDR3nt: TGTGCCAGCAGCTTAGACAACAGGGATGGCGGGGAGCTGTTTTTT

abundance: NA
v_gene: TRBV14
j_gene: TRBJ2-2
d_gene: TRBD1
CDR3aa: CASSPRDRAVGELFF
CDR3nt: TGTGCCAGCAGCCCCCGGGACAGGGCTGTCGGGGAGCTGTTTTTT

abundance: NA
v_gene: TRBV28
j_gene: TRBJ1-5
d_gene: NA
CDR3aa: CASRASNQPQHF
CDR3nt: TGTGCCAGCAGAGCTAGCAATCAGCCCCAGCATTTT

abundance: NA
v_gene: TRBV25-1
j_gene: TRBJ2-1
d_gene: NA
CDR3aa: CASSDDSGSYNEQFF
CDR3nt: TGTGCCAGCAGTGATGATTCGGGGTCCTACAATGAGCAGTTCTTC

abundance: NA
v_gene: TRBV5-4
j_gene: TRBJ1-3
d_gene: NA
CDR3aa: CASSLGRTSGGNTIYF
CDR3nt: TGTGCCAGCAGCTTGGGTCGGACCTCGGGAGGAAACACCATATATTTT

abundance: once
v_gene: TRBV9
j_gene: TRBJ2-7
d_gene: TRBD2
CDR3aa: CASSPGTSGALEQYF
CDR3nt: TGTGCCAGCAGCCCCGGGACTAGCGGCGCCTTAGAGCAGTACTTC

abundance: few
v_gene: TRBV10-2
j_gene: TRBJ1-5
d_gene: NA
CDR3aa: CASSPRVGGYSNQPQHF
CDR3nt: TGCGCCAGCAGTCCTCGGGTGGGGGGATATAGCAATCAGCCCCAGCATTTT

abundance: NA
v_gene: TRBV29-1
j_gene: TRBJ2-7
d_gene: TRBD2
CDR3aa: CSVEEIGSGSDYEQYF
CDR3nt: TGCAGCGTTGAAGAGATAGGTAGCGGGAGTGACTACGAGCAGTACTTC

abundance: NA
v_gene: TRBV6-4
j_gene: TRBJ1-1
d_gene: NA
CDR3aa: CASSDSGGSNTEAFF
CDR3nt: TGTGCCAGCAGTGATAGCGGGGGCTCCAACACTGAAGCTTTCTTT

abundance: NA
v_gene: TRBV29-1
j_gene: TRBJ2-2
d_gene: TRBD2
CDR3aa: CSVGGTSGYSTGELFF
CDR3nt: TGCAGCGTTGGGGGGACTAGCGGGTATTCCACCGGGGAGCTGTTTTTT

abundance: NA
v_gene: TRBV10-3
j_gene: TRBJ1-4
d_gene: TRBD1
CDR3aa: CAISGTDRGLTNEKLFF
CDR3nt: TGTGCCATCAGTGGTACCGACAGGGGACTAACTAATGAAAAACTGTTTTTT

abundance: NA
v_gene: TRBV9
j_gene: TRBJ1-1
d_gene: NA
CDR3aa: CASSGDISTEAFF
CDR3nt: TGTGCCAGCAGCGGCGACATCTCCACTGAAGCTTTCTTT

abundance: NA
v_gene: TRBV5-1
j_gene: TRBJ2-7
d_gene: NA
CDR3aa: CASSLPPTFSEQYF
CDR3nt: TGCGCCAGCAGCTTGCCGCCGACTTTCTCCGAGCAGTACTTC

abundance: NA
v_gene: TRBV7-8
j_gene: TRBJ1-2
d_gene: TRBD1
CDR3aa: CASSLGTGNNYGYTF
CDR3nt: TGTGCCAGCAGCTTAGGGACAGGGAATAACTATGGCTACACCTTC

abundance: NA
v_gene: TRBV7-6
j_gene: TRBJ1-3
d_gene: TRBD1
CDR3aa: CASSPSSQGAGNTIYF
CDR3nt: TGTGCCAGCAGCCCCAGTTCCCAGGGGGCTGGAAACACCATATATTTT

abundance: NA
v_gene: TRBV11-3
j_gene: TRBJ1-2
d_gene: NA
CDR3aa: CASSFDRSGYTF
CDR3nt: TGTGCCAGCAGCTTCGACAGATCTGGCTACACCTTC

abundance: NA
v_gene: TRBV2
j_gene: TRBJ2-7
d_gene: TRBD2
CDR3aa: CASSDPGGSRNSYEQYF
CDR3nt: TGTGCCAGCAGTGACCCGGGGGGGAGCAGGAACTCCTACGAGCAGTACTTC

abundance: NA
v_gene: TRBV11-2
j_gene: TRBJ1-1
d_gene: TRBD1
CDR3aa: CASSSWTGADTEAFF
CDR3nt: TGTGCCAGCAGCTCATGGACAGGGGCGGACACTGAAGCTTTCTTT

abundance: once
v_gene: TRBV30
j_gene: TRBJ2-1
d_gene: TRBD2
CDR3aa: CAWSGSGLAEKQFF
CDR3nt: TGTGCCTGGAGTGGATCGGGACTAGCGGAAAAGCAGTTCTTC

abundance: NA
v_gene: TRBV4-2
j_gene: TRBJ2-7
d_gene: NA
CDR3aa: CASSHSRDTPYEQYF
CDR3nt: TGTGCCAGCAGCCATAGCCGGGACACCCCCTACGAGCAGTACTTC

abundance: NA
v_gene: TRBV29-1
j_gene: TRBJ2-1
d_gene: NA
CDR3aa: CSVDPSVTYNEQFF
CDR3nt: TGCAGCGTGGACCCTAGCGTCACCTACAATGAGCAGTTCTTC

abundance: NA
v_gene: TRBV7-3
j_gene: TRBJ2-3
d_gene: NA
CDR3aa: CASSFLAGYTDTQYF
CDR3nt: TGTGCCAGCAGCTTTTTGGCGGGATACACAGATACGCAGTATTTT

abundance: NA
v_gene: TRBV15
j_gene: TRBJ1-4
d_gene: NA
CDR3aa: CATSRERGTNEKLFF
CDR3nt: TGTGCCACCAGCAGAGAAAGGGGGACTAATGAAAAACTGTTTTTT

abundance: NA
v_gene: TRBV18
j_gene: TRBJ2-7
d_gene: NA
CDR3aa: CASSPGNSGFLRGQYF
CDR3nt: TGTGCCAGCTCACCGGGGAATAGCGGCTTCCTTCGGGGGCAGTACTTC

abundance: NA
v_gene: TRBV28
j_gene: TRBJ2-1
d_gene: NA
CDR3aa: CATLQNEQFF
CDR3nt: TGTGCCACCCTCCAGAATGAGCAGTTCTTC

abundance: NA
v_gene: TRBV11-3
j_gene: TRBJ2-5
d_gene: TRBD2
CDR3aa: CASSLGTSGKGETQYF
CDR3nt: TGTGCCAGCAGCCTCGGGACTAGCGGGAAGGGGGAGACCCAGTACTTC

abundance: NA
v_gene: TRBV5-1
j_gene: TRBJ2-3
d_gene: TRBD2
CDR3aa: CASSFGRLAGGEDTQYF
CDR3nt: TGCGCCAGCAGCTTTGGACGGCTAGCGGGAGGGGAAGATACGCAGTATTTT